This T cell receptor beta chain is from a study of shared clonotypes between healthy human individuals. Study-level information: Three plates each covered CD4 naive and memory; CD8 naive two, CD8 memory one.

Sequencing was performed with immunoSEQ multiplex PCR; in TCRdb, only in-frame clones are kept and a portion is missing. The table records over a million clones, 98% to 99% of them present only once. Trimming took off 3 bases at V and 0 bases at J, with 9 bases between the two ends. Germline V gene data show CDR1 as KGHSH and CDR2 as LQKENI. The CDR3 runs 15 residues. All donors were healthy HIV-negative adults lacking recent acute infections or vaccinations. The sample taken for sequencing was naive CD4+ T cells sorted from blood. This sample's subset: CD45RA+ positively selected. The chain combines TRBV18 with TRBJ1-3; D gene unclear. The receptor was derived from a man aged 25 to 40 in good health. CDR3 loop: CASSPNLVSGNTIYF. The CDR3 nucleotides are TGTGCCAGCTCACCCAATTTGGTCTCTGGAAACACCATATATTTT. The variable domain in full, with the rest retrieved from reference TRBV18 and TRBJ1-3, is NAGVMQNPRHLVRRRGQEARLRCSPMKGHSHVYWYRQLPEEGLKFMVYLQKENIIDESGMPKERFSAEFPKEGPSILRIQQVVRGDSAAYFCASSPNLVSGNTIYFGEGSWLTVV.